The clone carrying this TCR beta chain appeared once. Its antigen is unidentified. The data originate from a study of T cell responses to AZD1222 COVID-19 vaccine. The study's findings and limits: The donors showed a predominance of white British ancestry and of females, with possible underestimation of clonal diversity. Repertoire sampling occurred only after the peak T cell response. After two AZD1222 doses, spike-specific TCR breadth and depth rose versus day 0.

Data came from immunoSEQ multiplex PCR; TCRdb stores just in-frame clones and leaves some out. The repertoire has about 150,000 clones, about 85% of them found once; the top ten carry 5.5% to 7%. CDR1 is SGDLS and CDR2 is YYNGEE in the germline V gene. The V gene lost 0 bases and the J gene lost 0 bases, with 9 bases spanning the gap. This CDR3 spans 15 amino acids. The chain uses TRBV9 and TRBJ2-5; tentative D call: TRBD2 (5 bases). This sequence was found in an adult who had recovered from COVID-19. Specimen: peripheral blood, collected after recovery from COVID-19. The CDR3 region has the DNA TGTGCCAGCAGCGTAGTCGGGGAGTACCAAGAGACCCAGTACTTC. It codes for CASSVVGEYQETQYF. The variable domain in full, with the rest retrieved from reference TRBV9 and TRBJ2-5, is DSGVTQTPKHLITATGQRVTLRCSPRSGDLSVYWYQQSLDQGLQFLIQYYNGEERAKGNILERFSAQQFPDLHSELNLSSLELGDSALYFCASSVVGEYQETQYFGPGTRLLVL.